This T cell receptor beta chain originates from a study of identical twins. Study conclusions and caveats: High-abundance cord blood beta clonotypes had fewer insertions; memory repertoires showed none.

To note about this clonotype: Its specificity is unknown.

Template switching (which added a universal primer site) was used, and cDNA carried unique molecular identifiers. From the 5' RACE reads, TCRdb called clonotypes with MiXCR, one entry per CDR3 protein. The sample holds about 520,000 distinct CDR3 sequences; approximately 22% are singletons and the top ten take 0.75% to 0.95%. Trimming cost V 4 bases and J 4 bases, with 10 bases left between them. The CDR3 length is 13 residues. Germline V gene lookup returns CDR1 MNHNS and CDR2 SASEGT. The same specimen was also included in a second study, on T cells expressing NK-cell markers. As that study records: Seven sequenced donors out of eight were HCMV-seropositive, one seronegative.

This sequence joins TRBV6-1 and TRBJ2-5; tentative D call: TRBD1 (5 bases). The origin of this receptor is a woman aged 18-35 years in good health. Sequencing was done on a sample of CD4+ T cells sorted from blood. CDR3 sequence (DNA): TGTGCCAGCAGTGCGACAGTACGAGAGACCCAGTACTTC. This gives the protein CASSATVRETQYF.